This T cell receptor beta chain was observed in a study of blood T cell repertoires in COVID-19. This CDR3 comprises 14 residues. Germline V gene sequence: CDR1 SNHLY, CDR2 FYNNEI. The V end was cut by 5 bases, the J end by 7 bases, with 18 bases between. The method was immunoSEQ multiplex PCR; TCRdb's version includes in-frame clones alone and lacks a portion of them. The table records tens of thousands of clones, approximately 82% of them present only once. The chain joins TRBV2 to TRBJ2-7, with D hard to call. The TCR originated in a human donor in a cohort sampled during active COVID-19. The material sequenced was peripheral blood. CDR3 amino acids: CASSLDTPLSEQYF. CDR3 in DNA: TGTGCCAGCAGTCTCGACACACCGTTGTCGGAGCAGTACTTC.